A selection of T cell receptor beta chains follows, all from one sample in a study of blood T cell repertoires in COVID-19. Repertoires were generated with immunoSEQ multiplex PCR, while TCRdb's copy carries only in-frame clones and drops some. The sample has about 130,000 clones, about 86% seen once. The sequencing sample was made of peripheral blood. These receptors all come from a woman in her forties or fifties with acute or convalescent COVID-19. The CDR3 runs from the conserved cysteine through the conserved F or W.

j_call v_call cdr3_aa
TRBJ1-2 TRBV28 CASSPGGGNYGYTF
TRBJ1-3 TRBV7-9 CASSPTGVVSGNTIYF
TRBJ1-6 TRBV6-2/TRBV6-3 CASSAGQGVSPLHF
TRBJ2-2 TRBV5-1 CASSPHLTGYQDTGELFF
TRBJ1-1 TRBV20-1 CSASGGTEAFF
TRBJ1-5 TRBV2 CASSDYRANTQPQHF
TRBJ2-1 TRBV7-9 CASSLGSGTSGGRNNEQFF
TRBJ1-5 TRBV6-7 CASSLGQEFISNQPQHF
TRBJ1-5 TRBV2 CASRGRQGSQPQHF
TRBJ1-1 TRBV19 CASTLTGGAAAFF
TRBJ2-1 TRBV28 CASSERAGTGLSNEQFF
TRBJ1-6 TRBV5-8 CASRWQYNSPLHF
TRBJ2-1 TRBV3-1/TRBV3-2 CASSSLGGSRIDNEQFF
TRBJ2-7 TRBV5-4 CASSISSGDAYEQYF
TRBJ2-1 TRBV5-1 CASSLGYEREAYNEQFF
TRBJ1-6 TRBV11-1 CASSFGQGGSPLHF
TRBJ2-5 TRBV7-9 CASSSLSVGTGETQYF
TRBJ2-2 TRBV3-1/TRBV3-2 CASSRGNGELFF
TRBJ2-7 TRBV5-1 CASSRDRGSSYEQYF
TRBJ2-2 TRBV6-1 CASSEQVLTGELFF
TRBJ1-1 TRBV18 CASSPGQETEAFF
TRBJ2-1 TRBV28 CASSFRGRVIDEQFF
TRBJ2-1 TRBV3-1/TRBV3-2 CASSQWTSGSNEQFF
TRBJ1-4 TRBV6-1 CASSEAAGIATNEKLFF
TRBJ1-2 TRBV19 CASSIDRGSSGYTF
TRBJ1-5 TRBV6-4 CASSDVRTGAINQPQHF
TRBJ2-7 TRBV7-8 CASSKGQEQYF
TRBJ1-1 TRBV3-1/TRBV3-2 CASSQGSDTEAFF
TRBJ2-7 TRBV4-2 CASSQATWSGQLYEQYF
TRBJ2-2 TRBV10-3 CAIGAANTGELFF
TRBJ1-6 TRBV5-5 CASSLTLVPPLHF
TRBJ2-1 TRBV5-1 CASSVESSGRYNEQFF
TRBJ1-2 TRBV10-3 CAISDTGRGSGGYTF
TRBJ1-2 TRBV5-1 CASSLGGLPNVYGYTF
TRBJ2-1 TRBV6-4 CASNTSGRGGDEQFF